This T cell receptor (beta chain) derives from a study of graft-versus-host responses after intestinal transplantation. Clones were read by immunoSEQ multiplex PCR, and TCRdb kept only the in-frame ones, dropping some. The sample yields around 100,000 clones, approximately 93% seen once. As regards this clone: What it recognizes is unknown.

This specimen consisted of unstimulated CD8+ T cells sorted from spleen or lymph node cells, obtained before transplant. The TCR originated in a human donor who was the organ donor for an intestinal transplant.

CDR3 DNA: TGTGCCAGCAGCGATAGTAGACCCGAAAAAAAAGCTTTCTTT. It yields the protein CASSDSRPEKKAFF. The V gene is TRBV7-9, the J gene TRBJ1-1, with D unclear. This CDR3 has 14 residues. Trimming removed 5 bases at V and 9 bases at J, with 19 bases between. Germline V CDR1 and CDR2: SEHNR, FQNEAQ (reference sequence).